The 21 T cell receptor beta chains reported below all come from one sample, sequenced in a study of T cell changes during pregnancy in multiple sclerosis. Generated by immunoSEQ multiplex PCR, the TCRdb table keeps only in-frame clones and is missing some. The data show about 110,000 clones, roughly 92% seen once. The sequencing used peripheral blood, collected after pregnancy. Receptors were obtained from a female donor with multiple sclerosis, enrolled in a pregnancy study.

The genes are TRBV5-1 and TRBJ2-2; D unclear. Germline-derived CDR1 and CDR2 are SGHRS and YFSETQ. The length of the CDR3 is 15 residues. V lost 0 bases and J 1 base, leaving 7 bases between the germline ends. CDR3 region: CASSLALGNTGELFF. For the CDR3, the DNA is TGCGCCAGCAGCTTGGCCCTCGGGAACACCGGGGAGCTGTTTTTT.

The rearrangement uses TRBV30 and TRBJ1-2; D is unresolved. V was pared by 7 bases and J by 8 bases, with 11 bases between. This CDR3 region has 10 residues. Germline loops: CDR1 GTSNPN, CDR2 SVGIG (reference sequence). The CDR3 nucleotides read TGTGCCTCCCAGGTAGGAGGCTACACCTTC. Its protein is CASQVGGYTF. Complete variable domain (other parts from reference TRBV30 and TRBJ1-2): SQTIHQWPATLVQPVGSPLSLECTVEGTSNPNLYWYRQAAGRGLQLLFYSVGIGQISSEVPQNLSASRPQDRQFILSSKKLLLSDSGFYLCASQVGGYTFGSGTRLTVV.

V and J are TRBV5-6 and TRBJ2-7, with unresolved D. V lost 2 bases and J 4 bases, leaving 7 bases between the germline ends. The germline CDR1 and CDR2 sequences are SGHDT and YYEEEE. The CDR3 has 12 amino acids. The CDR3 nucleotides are TGTGCCAGCAGCTTTTCACAGTACGAGCAGTACTTC. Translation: CASSFSQYEQYF.

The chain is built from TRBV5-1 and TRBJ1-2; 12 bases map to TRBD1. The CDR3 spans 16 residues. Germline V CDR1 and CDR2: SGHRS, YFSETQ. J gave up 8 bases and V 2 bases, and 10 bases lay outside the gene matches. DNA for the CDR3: TGCGCCAGCAGCTTACAGCCGGGACAGGGGGCTGGCGGCTACACCTTC. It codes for CASSLQPGQGAGGYTF.

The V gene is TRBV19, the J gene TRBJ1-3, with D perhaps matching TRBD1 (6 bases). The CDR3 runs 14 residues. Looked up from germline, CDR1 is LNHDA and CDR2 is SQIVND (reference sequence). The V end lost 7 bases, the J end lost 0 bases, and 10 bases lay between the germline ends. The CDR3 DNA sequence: TGTGCCAGTACAACAGGGAACTCTGGAAACACCATATATTTT. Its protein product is CASTTGNSGNTIYF.

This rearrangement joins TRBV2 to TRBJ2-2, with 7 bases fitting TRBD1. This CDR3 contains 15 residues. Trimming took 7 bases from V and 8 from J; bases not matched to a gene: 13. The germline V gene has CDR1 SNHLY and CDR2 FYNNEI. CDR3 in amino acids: CASTSDDREGGELFF. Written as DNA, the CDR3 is TGTGCCAGCACCTCCGACGACAGGGAAGGAGGGGAGCTGTTTTTT.

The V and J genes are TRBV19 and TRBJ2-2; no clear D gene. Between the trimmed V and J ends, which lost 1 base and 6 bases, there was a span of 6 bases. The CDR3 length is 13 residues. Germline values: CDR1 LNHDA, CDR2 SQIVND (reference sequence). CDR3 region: CASSIGASGELFF. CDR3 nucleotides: TGTGCCAGTAGTATAGGGGCGTCCGGGGAGCTGTTTTTT.

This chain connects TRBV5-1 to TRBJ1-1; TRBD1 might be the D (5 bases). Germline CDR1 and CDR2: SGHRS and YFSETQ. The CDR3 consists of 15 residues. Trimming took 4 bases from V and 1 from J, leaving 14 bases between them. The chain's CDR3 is CASSEPGGTNTEAFF. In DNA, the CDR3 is TGCGCCAGCAGCGAACCGGGAGGGACGAACACTGAAGCTTTCTTT.

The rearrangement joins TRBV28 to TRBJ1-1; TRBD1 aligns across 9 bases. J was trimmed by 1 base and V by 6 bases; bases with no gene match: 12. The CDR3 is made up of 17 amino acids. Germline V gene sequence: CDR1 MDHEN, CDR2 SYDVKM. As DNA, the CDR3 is TGTGCCAGCAGCAAACAAGGGACAGGGAGGAGGAACACTGAAGCTTTCTTT. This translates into CASSKQGTGRRNTEAFF.

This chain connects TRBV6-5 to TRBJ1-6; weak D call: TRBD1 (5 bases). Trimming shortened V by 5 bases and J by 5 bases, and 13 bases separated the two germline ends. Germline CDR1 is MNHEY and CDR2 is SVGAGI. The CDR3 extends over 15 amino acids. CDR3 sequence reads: CASSRGTQDNSPLHF. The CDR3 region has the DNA TGTGCCAGCAGTCGCGGGACTCAGGATAATTCACCCCTCCACTTT.

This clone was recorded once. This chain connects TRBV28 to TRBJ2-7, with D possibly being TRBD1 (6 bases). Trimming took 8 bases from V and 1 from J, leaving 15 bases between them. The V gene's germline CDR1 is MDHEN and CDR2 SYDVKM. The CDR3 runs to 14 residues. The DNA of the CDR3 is TGTGCCAGCGGGTCAGAACAGGGATCCTACGAGCAGTACTTC. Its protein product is CASGSEQGSYEQYF. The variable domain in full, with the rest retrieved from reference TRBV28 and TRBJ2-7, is DVKVTQSSRYLVKRTGEKVFLECVQDMDHENMFWYRQDPGLGLRLIYFSYDVKMKEKGDIPEGYSVSREKKERFSLILESASTNQTSMYLCASGSEQGSYEQYFGPGTRLTVT.

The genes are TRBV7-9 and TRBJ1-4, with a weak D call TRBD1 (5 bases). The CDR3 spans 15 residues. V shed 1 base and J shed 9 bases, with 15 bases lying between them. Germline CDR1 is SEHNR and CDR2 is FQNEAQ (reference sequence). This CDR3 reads CASSLGGTGGQKLFF. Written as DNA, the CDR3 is TGTGCCAGCAGCTTAGGCGGGACGGGGGGACAAAAACTGTTTTTT. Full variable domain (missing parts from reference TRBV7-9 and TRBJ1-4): DTGVSQNPRHKITKRGQNVTFRCDPISEHNRLYWYRQTLGQGPEFLTYFQNEAQLEKSRLLSDRFSAERPKGSFSTLEIQRTEQGDSAMYLCASSLGGTGGQKLFFGSGTQLSVL.

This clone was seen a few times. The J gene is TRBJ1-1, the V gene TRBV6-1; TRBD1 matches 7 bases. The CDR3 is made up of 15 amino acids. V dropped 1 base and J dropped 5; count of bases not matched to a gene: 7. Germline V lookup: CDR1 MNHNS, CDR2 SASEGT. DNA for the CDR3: TGTGCCAGCAGTGAAGGGATTCCGGGACAGACTGAAGCTTTCTTT. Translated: CASSEGIPGQTEAFF.

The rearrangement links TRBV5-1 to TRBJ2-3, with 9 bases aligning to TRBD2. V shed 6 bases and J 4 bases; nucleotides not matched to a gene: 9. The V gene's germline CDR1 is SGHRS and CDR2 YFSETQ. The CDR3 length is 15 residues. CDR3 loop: CASTKLAGEADTQYF. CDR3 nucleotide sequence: TGCGCCAGCACAAAGTTAGCGGGAGAGGCAGATACGCAGTATTTT.

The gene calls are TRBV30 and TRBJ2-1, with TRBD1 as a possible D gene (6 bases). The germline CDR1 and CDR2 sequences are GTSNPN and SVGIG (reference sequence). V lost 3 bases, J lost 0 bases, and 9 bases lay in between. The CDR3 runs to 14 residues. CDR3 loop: CAWRTGSSYNEQFF. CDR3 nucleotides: TGTGCCTGGAGAACAGGGAGCTCCTACAATGAGCAGTTCTTC.

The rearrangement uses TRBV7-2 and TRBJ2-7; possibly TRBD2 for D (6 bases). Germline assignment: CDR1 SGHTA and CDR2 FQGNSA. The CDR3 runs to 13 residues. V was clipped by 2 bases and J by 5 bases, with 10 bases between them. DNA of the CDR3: TGTGCCAGCAGCTTACGGACTATTGACGAGCAGTACTTC. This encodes CASSLRTIDEQYF.

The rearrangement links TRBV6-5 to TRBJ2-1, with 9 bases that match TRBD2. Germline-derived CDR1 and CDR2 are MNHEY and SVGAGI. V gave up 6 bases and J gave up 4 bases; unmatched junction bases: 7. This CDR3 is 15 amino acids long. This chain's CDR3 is CASSKTSGAYNEQFF. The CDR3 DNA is TGTGCCAGCAGCAAGACTAGCGGAGCATACAATGAGCAGTTCTTC.

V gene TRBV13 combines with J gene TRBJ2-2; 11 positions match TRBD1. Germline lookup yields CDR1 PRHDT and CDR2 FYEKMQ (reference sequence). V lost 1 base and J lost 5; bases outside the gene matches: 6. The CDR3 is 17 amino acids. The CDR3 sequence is CASSLVGQGARTGELFF. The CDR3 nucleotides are TGTGCCAGCAGCTTAGTCGGACAGGGGGCCCGGACCGGGGAGCTGTTTTTT. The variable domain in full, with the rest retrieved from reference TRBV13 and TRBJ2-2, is AAGVIQSPRHLIKEKRETATLKCYPIPRHDTVYWYQQGPGQDPQFLISFYEKMQSDKGSIPDRFSAQQFSDYHSELNMSSLELGDSALYFCASSLVGQGARTGELFFGEGSRLTVL.

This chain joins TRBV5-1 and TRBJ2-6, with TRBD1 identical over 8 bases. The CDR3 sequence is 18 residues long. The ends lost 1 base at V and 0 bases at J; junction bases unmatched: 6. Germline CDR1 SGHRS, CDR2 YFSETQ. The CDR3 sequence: CASSLNRQGTSGANVLTF. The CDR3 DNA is TGCGCCAGCAGCTTGAATAGACAGGGGACCTCTGGGGCCAACGTCCTGACTTTC.

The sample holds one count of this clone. The DNA of the CDR3 is TGTGCCAGCAGCCGGGACGGGAGCTCCTACAATGAGCAGTTCTTC. This codes for CASSRDGSSYNEQFF. The rearrangement joins TRBV4-2 to TRBJ2-1; the D gene is possibly TRBD2 (6 bases). V shed 4 bases and J shed 0 bases, with 10 bases lying between them. CDR1 is LGHNA and CDR2 is YNFKEQ in the germline V gene. This CDR3 contains 15 residues.

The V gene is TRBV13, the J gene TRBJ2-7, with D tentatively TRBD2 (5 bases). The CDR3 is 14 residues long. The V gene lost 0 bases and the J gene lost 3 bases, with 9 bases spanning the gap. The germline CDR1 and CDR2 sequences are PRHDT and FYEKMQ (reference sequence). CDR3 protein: CASSLGPRVYEQYF. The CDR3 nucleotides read TGTGCCAGCAGCTTAGGGCCGAGGGTCTACGAGCAGTACTTC.